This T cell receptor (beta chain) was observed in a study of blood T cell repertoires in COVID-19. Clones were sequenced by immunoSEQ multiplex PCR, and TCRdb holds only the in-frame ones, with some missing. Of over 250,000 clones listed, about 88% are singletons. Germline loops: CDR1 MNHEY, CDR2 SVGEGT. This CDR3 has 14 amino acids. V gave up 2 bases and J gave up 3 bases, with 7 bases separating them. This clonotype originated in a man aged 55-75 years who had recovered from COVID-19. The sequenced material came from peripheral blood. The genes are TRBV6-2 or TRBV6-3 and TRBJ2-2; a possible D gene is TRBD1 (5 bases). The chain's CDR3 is CASSYKGYTGELFF. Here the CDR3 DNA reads TGTGCCAGCAGTTACAAGGGGTACACCGGGGAGCTGTTTTTT.